This T cell receptor beta chain was recorded in a study of blood T cell repertoires in COVID-19. Study-level background: COVID-19 samples, acute and convalescent, were from the United States, Italy and Spain. In each case, the material was cDNA or gDNA derived from T cells, B-cell-depleted T cells, or PBMCs.

In the original workflow: Using reference gene primer amplification, nucleated cell counts were estimated. Method: immunoSEQ multiplex PCR; TCRdb's copy keeps in-frame clones and lacks some. The DNA gave D and trimming, while V, J and clone size come from that table. The sample includes fewer than 55,000 clones, around 81% seen only once; the top ten take roughly 29%. Those enrolled in Seattle joined during active infection and were followed longitudinally afterward. Looked up from germline, CDR1 is SGDLS and CDR2 is YYNGEE. V was shortened by 0 bases and J by 0 bases, with 13 bases between the two germline ends. This CDR3 is 16 amino acids long.

The sequence was obtained from a woman over 75 with COVID-19, enrolled during active disease. This chain joins TRBV9 and TRBJ2-7; tentatively, D is TRBD2 (5 bases). The source material was peripheral blood. The CDR3 loop is CASSVAEVAGSYEQYF. For the CDR3, the DNA is TGTGCCAGCAGCGTAGCTGAGGTGGCGGGCTCCTACGAGCAGTACTTC.